The rows below give T cell receptor beta chains drawn from one sample of a study of control samples from healthy donors and cancer patients. Using immunoSEQ multiplex PCR, the repertoire was profiled, and TCRdb retains in-frame clones only, with some absent. The sample lists 150,000 or so clones, 93% occurring once. Sequenced material: blood. The receptor source for this set is a man in his late teens or twenties in good health. CDR3s leave out the opening cysteine and the closing phenylalanine or tryptophan. Part of the rows lack a size; the others show once, few, many or a class for expanded clones.

CDR3,V,size
ASSPQGATNEKLF,TRBV5-1,NA
ASSCGSAGRCGYT,TRBV6-5,NA
ASSSPLGRINSPLH,TRBV28,NA
ASSQEGQRTYEQY,TRBV4-2,many
ASSQRESRTDTQY,TRBV9,NA
ASSLLAYNEQF,TRBV5-4,once
ASSSTGSIGTGELF,TRBV6-5,NA
ATRIDRVHEQY,TRBV24-1,NA
ASSYTLGSTEAF,TRBV6-5,NA
ASSRSFMGQEVHSPLH,TRBV13,NA
ASSLAERELQETQY,TRBV7-2,NA
ASSLTPGANVLT,TRBV11-3,NA
ASSLRVGTYEQY,TRBV27,NA
ASYPRGQGGDTEAF,TRBV5-1,NA
ASSQRDTGQGTDTQY,TRBV4-1,NA
ASSSGRGKRSYNEQF,TRBV5-8,once
ASSHPEGRVNSPLH,TRBV6-6,NA
ASSASRVYT,TRBV7-9,NA